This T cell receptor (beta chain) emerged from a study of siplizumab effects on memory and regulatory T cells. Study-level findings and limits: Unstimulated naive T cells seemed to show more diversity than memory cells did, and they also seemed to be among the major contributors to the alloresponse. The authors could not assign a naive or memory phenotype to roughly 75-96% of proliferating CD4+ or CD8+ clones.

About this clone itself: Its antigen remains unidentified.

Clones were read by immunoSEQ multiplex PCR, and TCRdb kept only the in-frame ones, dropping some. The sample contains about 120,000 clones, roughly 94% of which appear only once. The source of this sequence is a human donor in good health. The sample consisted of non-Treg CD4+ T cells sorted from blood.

Here the CDR3 DNA reads TGTGCCAGCAGTTTAACTAGCGACCGAGGGGGTACGCAGTATTTT. It is translated as CASSLTSDRGGTQYF. The chain is built from TRBV5-5 and TRBJ2-3, with a possible D match to TRBD2 (7 bases). V was trimmed by 5 bases and J by 8 bases, leaving 21 bases between them. The CDR3 is 15 residues long. Germline V lookup: CDR1 SGHKS, CDR2 YYEKEE (reference sequence).